This TCR beta chain was identified in a study of regulatory and conventional T cells in RAG deficiency. On this clone itself: Its antigen remains unidentified.

The method was immunoSEQ multiplex PCR; TCRdb's version includes in-frame clones alone and lacks a portion of them. The sample holds 25,000 to 30,000 clones; about 95% are singletons and the top ten take around 0.2%. Study results and limitations: Control T-cell subsets had markedly higher Shannon entropy and lower Simpson indices than RAG-deficient patients.

The sorted conventional CD4+ T cells were CD25-low and CD127-high, with genomic DNA sequenced. V trimming: 6 bases; J trimming: 1 base; junction bases outside the gene matches: 10. The CDR3 sequence is 17 residues long. Germline lookup yields CDR1 MNHEY and CDR2 SMNVEV (reference sequence). The data were also submitted as part of a second study, on regulatory T cells. That paper states: The PCR used 52 TRBV and 13 TRBJ primers.

This receptor was taken from a human donor in good health. The genes are TRBV27 and TRBJ1-4; TRBD1 matches 8 bases. Sequenced sample: CD25- CD4+ T cells sorted from blood. In DNA, the CDR3 is TGTGCCAGCAGCCCGCTTCAGGGGGCGGAAACTAATGAAAAACTGTTTTTT. It translates to CASSPLQGAETNEKLFF.